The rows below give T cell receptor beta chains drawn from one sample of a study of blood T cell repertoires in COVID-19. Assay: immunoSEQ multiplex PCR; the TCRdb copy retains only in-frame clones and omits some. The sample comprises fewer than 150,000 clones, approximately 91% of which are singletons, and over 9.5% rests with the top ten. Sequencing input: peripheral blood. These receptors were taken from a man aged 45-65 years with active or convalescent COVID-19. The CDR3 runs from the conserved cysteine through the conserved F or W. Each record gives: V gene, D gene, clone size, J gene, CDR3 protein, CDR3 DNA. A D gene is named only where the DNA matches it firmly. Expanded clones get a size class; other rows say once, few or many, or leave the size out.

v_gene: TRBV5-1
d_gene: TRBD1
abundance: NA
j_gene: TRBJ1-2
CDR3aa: CASSLMWDSLIINYGYTF
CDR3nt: TGCGCCAGCAGCTTGATGTGGGACAGCCTAATTATTAATTATGGCTACACCTTC

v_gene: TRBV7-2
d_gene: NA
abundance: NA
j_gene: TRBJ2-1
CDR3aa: CASSPAGRQLREFF
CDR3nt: TGTGCCAGCAGCCCTGCGGGCAGGCAGCTTCGGGAGTTCTTC

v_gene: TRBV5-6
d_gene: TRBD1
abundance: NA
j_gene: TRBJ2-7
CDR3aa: CASSLIEGGRYEQYF
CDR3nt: TGTGCCAGCAGCTTGATTGAAGGGGGCCGGTACGAGCAGTACTTC

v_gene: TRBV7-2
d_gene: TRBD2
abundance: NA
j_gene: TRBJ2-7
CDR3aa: CASSLQASGSSYEQYF
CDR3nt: TGTGCCAGCAGCTTACAGGCTAGCGGAAGCTCCTACGAGCAGTACTTC

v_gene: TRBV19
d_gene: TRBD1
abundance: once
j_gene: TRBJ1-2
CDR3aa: CASSTGQGYGYTF
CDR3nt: TGTGCCAGTAGCACCGGACAGGGCTATGGCTACACCTTC

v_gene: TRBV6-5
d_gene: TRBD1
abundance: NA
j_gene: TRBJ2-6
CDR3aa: CASSYWTGAGANVLTF
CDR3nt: TGTGCCAGCAGTTACTGGACAGGGGCTGGGGCCAACGTCCTGACTTTC

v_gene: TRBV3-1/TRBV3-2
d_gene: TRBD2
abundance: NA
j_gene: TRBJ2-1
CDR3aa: CASSQGVGGGEQFF
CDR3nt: TGTGCCAGCAGCCAAGGGGTAGGCGGGGGTGAGCAGTTCTTC

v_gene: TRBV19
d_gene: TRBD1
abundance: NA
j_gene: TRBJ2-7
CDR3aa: CASSMMVGQGYEQYF
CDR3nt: TGTGCCAGTAGTATGATGGTTGGACAGGGCTACGAGCAGTACTTC

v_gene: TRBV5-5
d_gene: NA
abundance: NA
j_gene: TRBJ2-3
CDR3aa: CASSLSGDHDTQYF
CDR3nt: TGTGCCAGCAGCTTATCGGGGGATCACGATACGCAGTATTTT

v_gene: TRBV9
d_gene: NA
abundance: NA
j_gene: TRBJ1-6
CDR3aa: CASSISSNSPLHF
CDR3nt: TGTGCCAGCAGCATTAGTTCGAATTCACCCCTCCACTTT

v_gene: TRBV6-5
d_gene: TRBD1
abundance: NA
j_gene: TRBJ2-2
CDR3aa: CASRGQGVTGELFF
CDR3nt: TGTGCCAGCAGGGGACAGGGGGTCACCGGGGAGCTGTTTTTT

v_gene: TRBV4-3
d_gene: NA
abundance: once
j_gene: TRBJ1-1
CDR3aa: CASSRTGRGDTEAFF
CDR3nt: TGCGCCAGCAGCCGCACAGGGCGGGGGGACACTGAAGCTTTCTTT

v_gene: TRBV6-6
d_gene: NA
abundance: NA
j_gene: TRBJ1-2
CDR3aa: CASTDTSLGYGYTF
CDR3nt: TGTGCCAGCACCGACACCTCTCTCGGCTATGGCTACACCTTC

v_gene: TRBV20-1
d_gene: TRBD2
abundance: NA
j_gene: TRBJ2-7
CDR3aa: CSASYPGRRGEQYF
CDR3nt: TGCAGTGCTAGTTATCCCGGGAGGCGCGGTGAGCAGTACTTC

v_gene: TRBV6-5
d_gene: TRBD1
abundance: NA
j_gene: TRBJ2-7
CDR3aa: CASKPGQSYEQYF
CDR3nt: TGTGCCAGCAAACCGGGACAGTCCTACGAGCAGTACTTC

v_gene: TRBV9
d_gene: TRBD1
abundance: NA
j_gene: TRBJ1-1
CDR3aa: CASSSGGGAEAFF
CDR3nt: TGTGCCAGCAGCTCAGGGGGCGGGGCGGAAGCTTTCTTT

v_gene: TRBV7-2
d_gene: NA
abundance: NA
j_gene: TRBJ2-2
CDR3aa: CASSFGGATGELFF
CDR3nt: TGTGCCAGCAGCTTTGGGGGGGCCACCGGGGAGCTGTTTTTT

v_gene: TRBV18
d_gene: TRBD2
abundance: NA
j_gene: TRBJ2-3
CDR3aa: CASSGRGLAGDTQYF
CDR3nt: TGTGCCAGCTCCGGGAGGGGACTAGCAGGAGATACGCAGTATTTT

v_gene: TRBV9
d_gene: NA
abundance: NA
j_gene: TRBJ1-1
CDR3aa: CASSRGGNTEAFF
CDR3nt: TGTGCCAGCAGCAGAGGCGGGAACACTGAAGCTTTCTTT

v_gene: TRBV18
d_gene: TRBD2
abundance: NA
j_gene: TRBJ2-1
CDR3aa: CASSPPLAGGYNEQFF
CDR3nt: TGTGCCAGCTCACCCCCCTTAGCGGGAGGCTACAATGAGCAGTTCTTC